The clone carrying this T cell receptor (beta chain) was observed many times. Antigen unknown. This sample was included in a study of T cell repertoires in cytomegalovirus infection. Findings and caveats of the study: There were HLA-C-restricted CMV-specific TCR beta clonotypes dominating the ex vivo response.

The CDR3 covers 12 residues. Germline values: CDR1 DFQATT, CDR2 SNEGSKA (reference sequence). The V gene lost 3 bases and the J gene lost 6 bases, with 9 bases spanning the gap. Each CDR3 protein is one row after TCRdb ran MiXCR on the reads. The sample carries around 740,000 distinct CDR3 sequences, 35% to 40% recorded once. The sequenced sample was PBMCs. This TCR was recovered from a human donor in good health (CMV status not recorded). Some clones in this sample may be carry-over from other donors' samples. The chain links TRBV20-1 to TRBJ2-1, with a possible D match to TRBD1 (5 bases). The CDR3 DNA follows: TGCAGTGCTAGTGGGCAGGGCAATGAGCAGTTCTTC. Translation gives CSASGQGNEQFF.